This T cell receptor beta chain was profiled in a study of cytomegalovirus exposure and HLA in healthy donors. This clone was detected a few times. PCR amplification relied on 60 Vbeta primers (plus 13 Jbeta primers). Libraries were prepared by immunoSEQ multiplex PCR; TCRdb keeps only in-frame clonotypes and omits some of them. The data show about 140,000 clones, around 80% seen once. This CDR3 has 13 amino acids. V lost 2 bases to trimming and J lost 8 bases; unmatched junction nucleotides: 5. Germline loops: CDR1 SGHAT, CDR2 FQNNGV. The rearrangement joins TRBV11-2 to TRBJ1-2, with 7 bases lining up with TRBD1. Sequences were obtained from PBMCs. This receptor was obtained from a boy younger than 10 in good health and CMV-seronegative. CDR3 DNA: TGTGCCAGCAGCTTAAACAGGGGTTGGGGCTACACCTTC. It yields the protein CASSLNRGWGYTF.